Given below is one T cell receptor (beta chain) in context. Its specificity is unknown. The sample is drawn from a study of T cell repertoires in cytomegalovirus infection. Study context: It was the public TCR beta signatures that indicated both CMV infection and matching HLA type.

TCRdb called the reads again in MiXCR, with one record for every CDR3 protein. This sample has some 590,000 distinct CDR3 sequences; almost 40% occur once, and the top ten carry 48%. The receptor was isolated from a human donor in good health (CMV status not recorded). Some clones in this sample may be carry-over from other donors' samples. The starting material was cultured PBMCs, obtained from culture after CMV antigen stimulation.

This CDR3 reads CASSYYIEEAFF. The CDR3 DNA follows: TGTGCCAGCAGTTACTATATCGAAGAAGCTTTCTTT. The V and J genes are TRBV6-2 or TRBV6-3 and TRBJ1-1; no firm D call. The CDR3 runs 12 residues. The V gene lost 1 base and the J gene lost 8 bases, with 8 bases spanning the gap. CDR1 and CDR2 from the germline V gene are MNHEY and SVGEGT.